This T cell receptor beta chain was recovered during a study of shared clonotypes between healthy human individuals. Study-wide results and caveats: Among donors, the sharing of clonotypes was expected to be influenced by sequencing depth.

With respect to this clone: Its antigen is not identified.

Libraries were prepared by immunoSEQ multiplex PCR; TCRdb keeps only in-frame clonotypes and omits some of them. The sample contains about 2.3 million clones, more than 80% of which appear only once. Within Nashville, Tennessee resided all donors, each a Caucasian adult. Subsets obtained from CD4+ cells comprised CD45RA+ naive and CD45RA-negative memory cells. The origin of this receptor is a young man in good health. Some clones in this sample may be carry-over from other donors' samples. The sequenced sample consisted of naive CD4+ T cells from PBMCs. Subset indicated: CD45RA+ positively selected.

The chain's CDR3 is CASSEALRQDSGNTIYF. In DNA form, the CDR3 reads TGTGCCAGCAGTGAAGCGCTTCGGCAGGACTCTGGAAACACCATATATTTT. V is TRBV6-1 and J is TRBJ1-3; no firm D call. CDR1 and CDR2 from the germline V gene are MNHNS and SASEGT. V was clipped by 0 bases and J by 0 bases, with 12 bases between them. CDR3 length: 17 amino acids.